What follows describes a single T cell receptor (beta chain). The sample is drawn from a study of control samples from healthy donors and cancer patients. Unmatched junction bases numbered 9, after V lost 0 bases and J lost 4 bases. The germline gives CDR1 MNHEY, CDR2 SVGEGT. There are 16 residues in the CDR3. Here immunoSEQ multiplex PCR was the method, and the copy in TCRdb shows in-frame clones only, minus some. This sample has some 120,000 clones; approximately 94% occur once, and the top ten carry 3.6%. The sequence was collected from a man aged 30 to 39 in good health. The sequencing sample was made of blood. The chain combines TRBV6-2 or TRBV6-3 with TRBJ2-7; 7 bases fit TRBD1. CDR3 sequence (DNA): TGTGCCAGCAGTTACTCGGCAGGGGGTTACTTATACGAGCAGTACTTC. Translating it yields CASSYSAGGYLYEQYF.